This T cell receptor (beta chain) was found in a study of blood T cell repertoires in COVID-19. Study context: From T cells, B-cell-depleted T cells, or PBMCs came the material, which was cDNA or gDNA.

TCRdb's table, derived via immunoSEQ multiplex PCR, lists solely in-frame clones and lacks some. Among some 140,000 clones, less than 90% were seen once, and the ten largest hold 15% to 20%. Cohort 3 recovered donors had two negative PCRs, clearance, or symptom resolution. Per the germline V gene, CDR1 is LNHDA and CDR2 is SQIVND (reference sequence). V lost 4 bases and J lost 1; bases outside the gene matches: 3. This CDR3 is built from 14 residues. This clonotype was sampled from a man aged 25 to 40 who had recovered from COVID-19. The J gene is TRBJ2-5, the V gene TRBV19, with TRBD1 identical over 7 bases. The material sequenced was PBMCs or T cells enriched from blood (not recorded which). The CDR3 coding sequence is TGTGCCAGTAGTACCAGGGGGATCCAAGAGACCCAGTACTTC. Translating it yields CASSTRGIQETQYF.